A single sample gave rise to the 8 T cell receptor beta chains below, sequenced in a study of blood T cell repertoires in COVID-19. Profiled with immunoSEQ multiplex PCR; TCRdb holds only in-frame clones, not every one. Here the sample spans about 260,000 clones, over 70% being singletons. Input material: peripheral blood. These receptors all stem from a woman aged 40 to 50 who had recovered from COVID-19.

The chain has TRBV9 and TRBJ1-4; 7 bases are shared with TRBD1. The J segment lost 8 bases and the V segment lost 3 bases, leaving 10 bases of the junction unmatched. The CDR3 runs to 15 residues. Looked up from germline, CDR1 is SGDLS and CDR2 is YYNGEE. The CDR3 sequence is CASSDTGAVREKLFF. In DNA, the CDR3 is TGTGCCAGCAGCGATACAGGGGCGGTGAGGGAAAAACTGTTTTTT.

This clone was seen a handful of times. J is TRBJ2-1 and V is TRBV7-9; 8 bases fit TRBD1. The V and J ends lost 6 bases and 6 bases, in that order; junction bases with no gene match: 10. Germline values: CDR1 SEHNR, CDR2 FQNEAQ (reference sequence). The CDR3 runs to 15 residues. The CDR3 here is CASRSGQGDFNEQFF. The DNA for the CDR3 is TGTGCCAGCAGATCTGGACAGGGAGATTTCAATGAGCAGTTCTTC.

The chain links TRBV30 to TRBJ2-3; D gene unclear. Germline V gene lookup returns CDR1 GTSNPN and CDR2 SVGIG (reference sequence). The CDR3 loop spans 14 amino acids. The V gene lost 2 bases and the J gene lost 4 bases, with 13 bases spanning the gap. The CDR3 nucleotides read TGTGCCTGGAGTCTACAGTCAATCTCAGATACGCAGTATTTT. It is translated as CAWSLQSISDTQYF.

This chain uses TRBV6-5 with TRBJ2-7, with 7 bases fitting TRBD1. The germline CDR1 and CDR2 sequences are MNHEY and SVGAGI. The trim removed 6 bases at V and 4 bases at J, leaving 9 bases unmatched. This CDR3 spans 14 amino acids. The DNA of the CDR3 is TGTGCCAGCAGCCACAGGGAACAGGGGTACGAGCAGTACTTC. Encoded protein: CASSHREQGYEQYF.

The chain combines TRBV5-6 with TRBJ1-2, with 11 bases identical to TRBD1. The CDR3 sequence is 15 residues long. Trimming at V came to 3 bases and at J to 8 bases, leaving 9 bases not matched to a gene. Looked up from germline, CDR1 is SGHDT and CDR2 is YYEEEE. Here the CDR3 DNA reads TGTGCCAGCAGCTGGGGGACAGGGGGAGGAGGAGGCTACACCTTC. This translates into CASSWGTGGGGGYTF.

This chain connects TRBV7-9 to TRBJ1-5, with 11 nucleotides matching TRBD1. J gave up 2 bases and V 1 base, and 4 bases lay outside the gene matches. Germline CDR1 SEHNR, CDR2 FQNEAQ (reference sequence). This CDR3 spans 17 amino acids. The CDR3 protein is CASSLGTGGLGNQPQHF. The CDR3 DNA reads TGTGCCAGCAGCTTAGGGACAGGGGGCTTGGGCAATCAGCCCCAGCATTTT.

V usage is TRBV9 and J usage is TRBJ2-7; the match to TRBD1 covers 8 bases. The CDR3 loop spans 15 amino acids. V shed 1 base and J 2 bases; nucleotides not matched to a gene: 5. The germline V gene encodes CDR1 SGDLS and CDR2 YYNGEE. The CDR3 reads CASSVLDRAPYEQYF. The CDR3 coding sequence is TGTGCCAGCAGCGTACTGGACAGGGCCCCCTACGAGCAGTACTTC.

CDR3 sequence: CASSPRRGLAGALNTGELFF. The CDR3 DNA reads as TGTGCCAGCAGCCCTAGGAGAGGACTAGCGGGGGCGCTGAACACCGGGGAGCTGTTTTTT. The V call is TRBV3-1 (or the pseudogene TRBV3-2), the J call TRBJ2-2; 13 bases fit TRBD2. After removal of 4 bases from V and 1 base from J, the junction contained 12 bases not matched to a gene. This CDR3 comprises 20 residues. CDR1 and CDR2 from the germline V gene are LGHDT and YNNKEL (reference sequence).